This is a list of T cell receptor beta chains from one sample in a study of cytomegalovirus exposure and HLA in healthy donors. Some clones are missing from TCRdb's copy, which holds only in-frame ones; the method was immunoSEQ multiplex PCR. The sample consists of over 200,000 clones, approximately 80% of them appearing once. What was sequenced was PBMCs. Every receptor here comes from a woman aged 30 to 39 in good health and CMV-seropositive. Each CDR3 is given with its conserved first and last residue. A D gene is named only where the DNA matches it firmly. For some rows the clone size is stated as once, few or many, or as a class when expanded; others skip it.

CDR3 | DNA | J | D | V | size
CASSQDPRRDTNQPQHF | TGCGCCAGCAGCCAAGATCCGAGAAGGGACACTAATCAGCCCCAGCATTTT | TRBJ1-5 | NA | TRBV4-1 | few
CASSFEGRGNTEAFF | TGTGCCAGCAGTTTCGAGGGACGCGGGAACACTGAAGCTTTCTTT | TRBJ1-1 | NA | TRBV7-9 | few
CASSPAGGPVEQYF | TGTGCCAGCTCACCGGCGGGAGGGCCAGTCGAGCAGTACTTC | TRBJ2-7 | TRBD2 | TRBV18 | NA
CAKSTNTGELFF | TGTGCCAAAAGTACTAACACCGGGGAGCTGTTTTTT | TRBJ2-2 | NA | TRBV2 | few
CASRAGAGVNEQFF | TGTGCCAGCAGGGCCGGGGCGGGAGTAAATGAGCAGTTCTTC | TRBJ2-1 | TRBD2 | TRBV2 | NA
CASSLAGTYYTDTQYF | TGTGCCAGCAGCTTGGCTGGGACATACTACACAGATACGCAGTATTTT | TRBJ2-3 | NA | TRBV7-2 | NA
CASGQGVQGEKLFF | TGTGCCAGCGGGCAGGGGGTACAAGGGGAAAAACTGTTTTTT | TRBJ1-4 | TRBD1 | TRBV27 | NA
CASSFFRVKETQYF | TGTGCCAGCAGCTTCTTTAGAGTTAAGGAGACCCAGTACTTC | TRBJ2-5 | NA | TRBV11-2 | NA
CSYRGQGFTEAFF | TGCAGCTACAGAGGACAGGGATTTACTGAAGCTTTCTTT | TRBJ1-1 | TRBD1 | TRBV29-1 | NA
CASSLNVGGSSYNEQFF | TGTGCCAGCAGCTTAAATGTCGGGGGGAGCTCCTACAATGAGCAGTTCTTC | TRBJ2-1 | TRBD2 | TRBV11-2 | NA
CASSLGLINYGYTF | TGTGCCAGCAGTTTGGGACTGATTAACTATGGCTACACCTTC | TRBJ1-2 | NA | TRBV28 | NA
CAISDGRAPDEQYF | TGTGCCATCAGTGACGGGAGGGCCCCCGACGAGCAGTACTTC | TRBJ2-7 | TRBD2 | TRBV10-3 | NA
CASSLGRELTGELFF | TGTGCCAGCAGCTTAGGGCGGGAACTCACCGGGGAGCTGTTTTTT | TRBJ2-2 | NA | TRBV7-2 | once
CASSHDRVGGELFF | TGCGCCAGCAGCCACGACAGGGTGGGCGGGGAGCTGTTTTTT | TRBJ2-2 | TRBD1 | TRBV5-1 | NA
CASSQSQGFAEKLFF | TGTGCCAGCAGCCAATCGCAGGGCTTTGCTGAAAAACTGTTTTTT | TRBJ1-4 | NA | TRBV14 | NA
CASSLGVSGTEAFF | TGTGCCAGCAGCTTAGGGGTTTCGGGGACTGAAGCTTTCTTT | TRBJ1-1 | NA | TRBV11-2 | few
CASSLVRGMNTEAFF | TGTGCCAGCAGTTTAGTTAGGGGGATGAACACTGAAGCTTTCTTT | TRBJ1-1 | NA | TRBV27 | NA
CASSQGRVNTEAFF | TGTGCCAGCAGCCAGGGCAGAGTGAACACTGAAGCTTTCTTT | TRBJ1-1 | NA | TRBV16 | NA
CASSYRQGKNTEAFF | TGTGCCAGCAGCTACAGACAGGGGAAGAACACTGAAGCTTTCTTT | TRBJ1-1 | TRBD1 | TRBV14 | once
CASSLGGGFTEAFF | TGTGCCAGCAGTTTGGGGGGAGGGTTTACTGAAGCTTTCTTT | TRBJ1-1 | NA | TRBV28 | NA
CASSLSGSSYEQYF | TGTGCCAGCAGTTTATCAGGGTCCTCCTACGAGCAGTACTTC | TRBJ2-7 | NA | TRBV27 | NA
CASSYSEGIPGYEQYF | TGTGCCAGCAGTTATTCGGAGGGGATTCCGGGTTACGAGCAGTACTTC | TRBJ2-7 | NA | TRBV6-5 | NA
CASSTDRADTQYF | TGTGCCAGCAGCACCGACAGGGCAGATACGCAGTATTTT | TRBJ2-3 | TRBD1 | TRBV5-5 | NA
CASSMEGARGAQHF | TGTGCCAGTAGTATGGAGGGGGCCAGGGGGGCCCAGCATTTT | TRBJ1-5 | TRBD1 | TRBV19 | many
CASSLALGGGNTEAFF | TGTGCCAGCAGCTTGGCCCTTGGGGGGGGGAACACTGAAGCTTTCTTT | TRBJ1-1 | NA | TRBV5-4 | NA
CASSLDRGYEKLFF | TGTGCCAGCAGCTTAGACAGGGGCTATGAAAAACTGTTTTTT | TRBJ1-4 | TRBD1 | TRBV27 | NA
CAWSGQGGFYGYTF | TGTGCCTGGAGTGGACAGGGGGGATTCTATGGCTACACCTTC | TRBJ1-2 | TRBD1 | TRBV30 | few
CASSQGTSGSEQYF | TGTGCCAGCAGCCAAGGGACTAGCGGGAGCGAGCAGTACTTC | TRBJ2-7 | TRBD2 | TRBV7-3 | NA
CASSQEDSSYNEQFF | TGCGCCAGCAGCCAAGAGGATAGCTCCTACAATGAGCAGTTCTTC | TRBJ2-1 | NA | TRBV4-3 | NA
CAISETTQQFF | TGTGCCATCAGCGAGACTACCCAGCAGTTCTTC | TRBJ2-1 | NA | TRBV10-3 | NA
CASIRDRGETQYF | TGTGCCAGCATTCGGGACAGGGGAGAGACCCAGTACTTC | TRBJ2-5 | TRBD1 | TRBV2 | NA
CAWSFTDTQYF | TGTGCCTGGAGCTTCACAGATACGCAGTATTTT | TRBJ2-3 | NA | TRBV30 | once
CASRGAGQQNIQYF | TGTGCCAGCAGAGGAGCGGGACAGCAAAACATTCAGTACTTC | TRBJ2-4 | NA | TRBV6-1 | NA
CASSLQSGSTDEQYF | TGTGCCAGCAGCCTCCAAAGCGGGAGCACCGACGAGCAGTACTTC | TRBJ2-7 | TRBD2 | TRBV4-2 | NA
CASSVVSQGTEAFF | TGTGCCAGCAGCGTTGTAAGCCAGGGCACTGAAGCTTTCTTT | TRBJ1-1 | NA | TRBV9 | NA
CASRLLSNTGELFF | TGTGCCAGCAGATTGCTATCTAACACCGGGGAGCTGTTTTTT | TRBJ2-2 | NA | TRBV2 | NA
CASSPRDGNTEAFF | TGTGCCAGCTCACCTCGGGACGGTAACACTGAAGCTTTCTTT | TRBJ1-1 | NA | TRBV18 | NA
CASSQLTAREQYF | TGCGCCAGCAGCCAACTAACCGCTAGGGAGCAGTACTTC | TRBJ2-7 | NA | TRBV4-3 | NA
CASSLSRGQEAFF | TGTGCCAGCAGTTTATCAAGGGGACAGGAAGCTTTCTTT | TRBJ1-1 | TRBD1 | TRBV27 | NA
CSAGPYGGENTEAFF | TGCAGCGCTGGACCTTACGGTGGGGAGAATACTGAAGCTTTCTTT | TRBJ1-1 | NA | TRBV29-1 | NA
CASSYSTRSGNTIYF | TGTGCCAGCAGTTACTCGACCCGCTCTGGAAACACCATATATTTT | TRBJ1-3 | NA | TRBV6-5 | few
CASSQLGGNTIYF | TGTGCCAGCAGCCAACTCGGGGGAAACACCATATATTTT | TRBJ1-3 | NA | TRBV13 | many
CAWSKNQISETQYF | TGTGCCTGGAGTAAGAACCAGATCTCCGAGACCCAGTACTTC | TRBJ2-5 | NA | TRBV30 | NA
CAWNRAGMNTEAFF | TGTGCCTGGAACAGGGCAGGGATGAACACTGAAGCTTTCTTT | TRBJ1-1 | NA | TRBV30 | NA
CASSEPLAASQPQHF | TGTGCCAGCAGTGAACCATTGGCGGCTTCTCAGCCCCAGCATTTT | TRBJ1-5 | NA | TRBV2 | once
CASSPSRGASYNEQFF | TGTGCCAGCAGCCCGTCGAGGGGGGCGAGCTACAATGAGCAGTTCTTC | TRBJ2-1 | NA | TRBV13 | once
CSVEGILSLEKPDTQYF | TGCAGCGTTGAAGGCATCTTGTCACTTGAAAAACCAGATACGCAGTATTTT | TRBJ2-3 | NA | TRBV29-1 | NA
CSVVGGSSYEQYF | TGCAGCGTCGTCGGTGGAAGCTCCTACGAGCAGTACTTC | TRBJ2-7 | NA | TRBV29-1 | NA
CASSLTSPSDEQFF | TGTGCCAGCAGCCTCACATCTCCTAGCGATGAGCAGTTCTTC | TRBJ2-1 | NA | TRBV27 | NA
CSVEAIGYLAGAATQYF | TGCAGCGTTGAAGCAATCGGTTATCTAGCGGGAGCGGCTACGCAGTATTTT | TRBJ2-3 | TRBD2 | TRBV29-1 | NA
CASKGDSLSGELFF | TGTGCCAGCAAGGGTGACAGTCTATCCGGGGAGCTGTTTTTT | TRBJ2-2 | NA | TRBV2 | few
CASSFPVGLANYEQYF | TGTGCCAGCAGTTTCCCTGTGGGGTTAGCAAACTACGAGCAGTACTTC | TRBJ2-7 | NA | TRBV27 | NA
CASSRTGLNEKLFF | TGTGCCAGCAGCCGGACAGGGTTAAATGAAAAACTGTTTTTT | TRBJ1-4 | TRBD1 | TRBV5-6 | few
CATSKGGGGTEAFF | TGTGCCACCAGCAAAGGTGGCGGGGGCACTGAAGCTTTCTTT | TRBJ1-1 | NA | TRBV15 | NA